The clone carrying this TCR beta chain is a singleton in its sample. Its cognate antigen is unknown. As to time point: week 5, during vaccination. The vaccine gave 300 ug of a 20-mer mutant IDH1 peptide subcutaneously per dose. The table came from immunoSEQ multiplex PCR; TCRdb's copy has only in-frame clones and leaves some out. The table records roughly 40,000 clones, over 75% of them present only once. The record originates from a study of a mutant IDH1 vaccine in newly diagnosed glioma. The CDR3 sequence is 13 residues long. Germline values: CDR1 LNHDA, CDR2 SQIVND (reference sequence). Trimming took off 4 bases at V and 3 bases at J, with 9 bases between the two ends.

Here the sequenced sample was PBMCs, taken from a glioma patient whose treatment included an IDH1 peptide vaccine. This sequence was found in a middle-aged man with glioma. The chain is built from TRBV19 and TRBJ1-1; D not resolved. CDR3 sequence: CASSSLRDTEAFF. The CDR3 coding sequence is TGTGCCAGTAGTAGTTTAAGGGACACTGAAGCTTTCTTT.